The 3 T cell receptor beta chains in this list originate from one sample, sequenced in a study of shared clonotypes between healthy human individuals. The assay was immunoSEQ multiplex PCR, and TCRdb's table has in-frame clones only and misses some. The sample has around 600,000 clones, 85% to 95% seen once. CD45RO-negative, CCR7-positively selected cells formed the naive CD8 fraction, excluding terminally differentiated effector memory CD45RA+ cells. The sequencing sample was made of naive CD8+ T cells sorted from blood. The source is a woman aged 30 to 39 in good health.

V usage is TRBV7-6 and J usage is TRBJ2-7, with 7 nucleotides matching TRBD1. The CDR3 has 16 residues. The germline V gene has CDR1 SGHVS and CDR2 FNYEAQ. J was trimmed by 1 base and V by 1 base; bases with no gene match: 7. The CDR3 sequence: CASSLDGTDRSYEQYF. Written as DNA, the CDR3 is TGTGCCAGCAGCTTAGACGGGACAGATCGATCCTACGAGCAGTACTTC.

The V gene is TRBV13, the J gene TRBJ1-1; 12 nucleotides align to TRBD1. CDR1 is PRHDT, CDR2 FYEKMQ, per germline (reference sequence). There are 13 residues in the CDR3. V trimming: 5 bases; J trimming: 11 bases; junction bases outside the gene matches: 6. As DNA, the CDR3 is TGTGCCAGCAGCACAGGGACAGGGGGCTTGGCTTTCTTT. Its translation is CASSTGTGGLAFF.

This chain connects TRBV7-6 to TRBJ2-7; TRBD2 agrees at 9 bases. This CDR3 is built from 14 residues. CDR1 and CDR2 from the germline V gene are SGHVS and FNYEAQ. The ends lost 5 bases at V and 6 bases at J; junction bases unmatched: 8. The CDR3 protein is CASSLVSGRCEQYF. The CDR3 coding sequence is TGTGCCAGCAGCCTCGTGAGCGGGAGGTGCGAGCAGTACTTC.